One sample yielded the 23 T cell receptor beta chains listed below, sequenced in a study of blood T cell repertoires in COVID-19. Only in-frame clones appear in the TCRdb table, and some are missing; sequencing was by immunoSEQ multiplex PCR. This table holds around 140,000 clones, about 89% found once. Input material: peripheral blood. Receptors originate from a woman in her seventies with COVID-19, enrolled during active disease.

The chain combines TRBV5-1 with TRBJ1-6, with TRBD1 as a possible D gene (6 bases). The CDR3 consists of 13 residues. The V end was cut by 7 bases, the J end by 3 bases, with 8 bases between. CDR1 SGHRS and CDR2 YFSETQ come from the germline V gene. The CDR3 DNA reads as TGCGCCAGCGGACAGAGCTATAATTCACCCCTCCACTTT. Translating it yields CASGQSYNSPLHF.

This clone showed up just a few times. This chain joins TRBV29-1 and TRBJ1-1, with unresolved D. Germline CDR1 reads SQVTM; CDR2 reads ANQGSEA. This CDR3 contains 12 residues. Trimming took 3 bases from V and 2 from J, leaving 7 bases between them. CDR3: CSVDRSNTEAFF. CDR3 nucleotide sequence: TGCAGCGTTGACAGGTCCAACACTGAAGCTTTCTTT. Using reference TRBV29-1 and TRBJ1-1 for the parts outside the CDR3, the full variable domain is SAVISQKPSRDICQRGTSLTIQCQVDSQVTMMFWYRQQPGQSLTLIATANQGSEATYESGFVIDKFPISRPNLTFSTLTVSNMSPEDSSIYLCSVDRSNTEAFFGQGTRLTVV.

V and J are TRBV6-1 and TRBJ1-5, with a possible D match to TRBD1 (5 bases). Germline V gene lookup returns CDR1 MNHNS and CDR2 SASEGT. V was cut by 3 bases and J by 5 bases, with 11 bases left in between. The CDR3 length is 14 residues. The CDR3 here is CASSEGGGHQPQHF. The CDR3 nucleotides read TGTGCCAGCAGTGAGGGGGGGGGACATCAGCCCCAGCATTTT.

The J gene is TRBJ2-7, the V gene TRBV5-1, with 10 nucleotides matching TRBD1. This CDR3 is 16 amino acids long. Per the germline V gene, CDR1 is SGHRS and CDR2 is YFSETQ. Trimming cost V 0 bases and J 4 bases; bases outside gene matches: 7. The CDR3 DNA sequence: TGCGCCAGCAGCTTGGATGGGACAGGGGCTAAGTACGAGCAGTACTTC. It is translated as CASSLDGTGAKYEQYF.

V gene TRBV6-5 combines with J gene TRBJ2-5; D possibly corresponds to TRBD2 (5 bases). CDR1 and CDR2 (germline): MNHEY, SVGAGI. There are 15 residues in the CDR3. The V and J ends lost 7 bases and 5 bases respectively, with 20 bases between them. The CDR3 DNA reads TGTGCCAGCAAAACGATCCGACTACCTGGCGAGACCCAGTACTTC. It is translated as CASKTIRLPGETQYF.

J is TRBJ2-7 and V is TRBV7-3, with 7 bases that match TRBD1. Germline V CDR1 and CDR2: SGHTA, FQGTGA. J lost 4 bases, V lost 1 base, and 7 bases had no gene match. CDR3 length: 15 residues. CDR3 loop: CASSLIAGGKYEQYF. As DNA, the CDR3 is TGTGCCAGCAGCTTAATCGCAGGGGGTAAATACGAGCAGTACTTC.

This chain's CDR3 is CSVGQGALEQYF. CDR3 nucleotide sequence: TGCAGCGTTGGGCAGGGGGCCCTCGAGCAGTACTTC. The V and J genes are TRBV29-1 and TRBJ2-7, with TRBD1 matching 8 bases. Trimming took 4 bases from V and 6 from J; bases not matched to a gene: 5. From germline, CDR1 is SQVTM and CDR2 ANQGSEA. The CDR3 is 12 amino acids.

This sequence joins TRBV5-5 and TRBJ2-5; 10 bases fit TRBD2. Trimming removed 4 bases from V and 1 base from J; junction bases left unmatched: 1. Germline assignment: CDR1 SGHKS and CDR2 YYEKEE (reference sequence). The CDR3 has 14 residues. The CDR3 DNA sequence: TGTGCCAGCAGCCCTAGCGGGGGCCAAGAGACCCAGTACTTC. Its protein product is CASSPSGGQETQYF.

The chain combines TRBV7-9 with TRBJ1-4; 9 bases are shared with TRBD1. The CDR3 loop spans 15 amino acids. The trim removed 5 bases at V and 6 bases at J, leaving 7 bases unmatched. Looked up from germline, CDR1 is SEHNR and CDR2 is FQNEAQ (reference sequence). Here the CDR3 DNA reads TGTGCCAGCAGCCCAGGACAGGGGCGAGATGAAAAACTGTTTTTT. Amino acids: CASSPGQGRDEKLFF.

The chain carries TRBV5-1 and TRBJ2-3, with 9 positions matching TRBD2. The junction had 9 bases not matched to a gene; V was cut back by 0 bases and J by 1 base. The CDR3 length is 18 residues. Germline CDR1 SGHRS, CDR2 YFSETQ. The CDR3 region is CASSLDPGVAGGTDTQYF. CDR3 DNA sequence: TGCGCCAGCAGCTTGGACCCGGGGGTAGCGGGGGGCACAGATACGCAGTATTTT. Drawing the rest from reference TRBV5-1 and TRBJ2-3, the complete variable domain is KAGVTQTPRYLIKTRGQQVTLSCSPISGHRSVSWYQQTPGQGLQFLFEYFSETQRNKGNFPGRFSGRQFSNSRSEMNVSTLELGDSALYLCASSLDPGVAGGTDTQYFGPGTRLTVL.

The rearrangement links TRBV7-9 to TRBJ2-1; 11 bases line up with TRBD2. After removal of 1 base from V and 9 bases from J, the junction contained 5 bases not matched to a gene. The CDR3 length is 15 residues. The germline CDR1 and CDR2 sequences are SEHNR and FQNEAQ (reference sequence). The CDR3 nucleotides read TGTGCCAGCAGCTTAGGGCTAGCGGGGGGCGCTGAGCAGTTCTTC. Translating gives CASSLGLAGGAEQFF.

This CDR3 is CAWSARDRGEKLFF. The CDR3 DNA reads TGTGCCTGGAGTGCCCGGGACAGGGGTGAAAAACTGTTTTTT. The chain couples TRBV30 to TRBJ1-4; TRBD1 matches 10 bases. Germline V gives CDR1 GTSNPN, CDR2 SVGIG (reference sequence). The CDR3 extends over 14 amino acids. Unmatched junction bases numbered 3, after V lost 1 base and J lost 7 bases.

This chain connects TRBV6-5 to TRBJ1-6; TRBD1 agrees at 7 bases. Germline values: CDR1 MNHEY, CDR2 SVGAGI. The J segment lost 5 bases and the V segment lost 6 bases, leaving 4 bases of the junction unmatched. This CDR3 is built from 14 residues. CDR3 nucleotides: TGTGCCAGCAGCGGGACAGCTCATAATTCACCCCTCCACTTT. As protein: CASSGTAHNSPLHF.

Comments on this clone: The same CDR3 can be traced to other DNA sequences in this sample. The chain is built from TRBV20-1 and TRBJ2-7; D may be TRBD2 (6 bases). This CDR3 has 11 amino acids. Germline-derived CDR1 and CDR2 are DFQATT and SNEGSKA (reference sequence). V was trimmed by 3 bases and J by 3 bases, leaving 6 bases between them. This CDR3 reads CSARTSYEQYF. The CDR3 DNA follows: TGCAGTGCTAGGACTAGCTACGAGCAGTACTTC.

This sequence joins TRBV28 and TRBJ1-5; tentatively, D is TRBD1 (6 bases). CDR1 is MDHEN, CDR2 SYDVKM, per germline. CDR3 length equals 17 residues. Trimming stripped 7 bases from V and 4 bases from J, with 23 bases between. The CDR3 protein is CASTYSQGTQFNQPQHF. CDR3 in DNA: TGTGCCAGCACCTATTCTCAGGGGACACAATTTAATCAGCCCCAGCATTTT. Full variable domain (outside the CDR3, taken from reference TRBV28 and TRBJ1-5): DVKVTQSSRYLVKRTGEKVFLECVQDMDHENMFWYRQDPGLGLRLIYFSYDVKMKEKGDIPEGYSVSREKKERFSLILESASTNQTSMYLCASTYSQGTQFNQPQHFGDGTRLSIL.

The sample holds one count of this clone. The V gene is TRBV11-1, the J gene TRBJ2-5; 8 nucleotides align to TRBD1. After removal of 6 bases from V and 4 bases from J, the junction contained 4 bases not matched to a gene. The germline CDR1 and CDR2 sequences are SGHAT and FQDESV (reference sequence). This CDR3 is built from 13 residues. The CDR3 here is CASSRDRGETQYF. CDR3 sequence (DNA): TGTGCCAGCAGTCGTGACAGGGGAGAGACCCAGTACTTC.

This clone was seen only a few times. The CDR3 DNA reads as TGCAGCGCTGTAGGGGAAATGGTCTACACCTTC. Translation gives CSAVGEMVYTF. This chain joins TRBV29-1 and TRBJ1-2, with D tentatively TRBD1 (5 bases). Germline CDR1 and CDR2: SQVTM and ANQGSEA. V was shortened by 7 bases and J by 10 bases, with 16 bases between the two germline ends. CDR3 length: 11 residues.

The chain links TRBV5-6 to TRBJ1-2; no reliable D call. There are 13 residues in the CDR3. Trimming removed 0 bases from V and 5 bases from J, with 8 bases in between. CDR1 and CDR2 (germline): SGHDT, YYEEEE. The CDR3 is CASSLDLTYGYTF. The CDR3, as DNA: TGTGCCAGCAGCTTGGATTTGACTTATGGCTACACCTTC.

This CDR3 reads CASSPLGGNMAKNIQYF. The DNA for the CDR3 is TGTGCCAGCAGCCCGCTGGGGGGGAATATGGCCAAAAACATTCAGTACTTC. The chain is built from TRBV5-6 and TRBJ2-4; 7 bases line up with TRBD2. This CDR3 comprises 17 residues. V lost 4 bases to trimming and J lost 1 base; unmatched junction nucleotides: 11. Germline CDR1 and CDR2: SGHDT and YYEEEE.

The CDR3 DNA follows: TGTGCCAGCAGCTTAGTCCAGGACTATGGCTACACCTTC. It codes for CASSLVQDYGYTF. This sequence joins TRBV7-2 and TRBJ1-2, with unresolved D. Germline V lookup: CDR1 SGHTA, CDR2 FQGNSA. Trimming removed 1 base at V and 3 bases at J, with 6 bases between. The CDR3 has 13 residues.

The gene calls are TRBV11-2 and TRBJ1-5; 8 bases match TRBD1. Germline values: CDR1 SGHAT, CDR2 FQNNGV. CDR3 length: 15 residues. Trimming removed 4 bases from V and 5 bases from J; junction bases left unmatched: 7. CDR3 sequence (DNA): TGTGCCAGCAGCTCGGGGACAGGTTCTCATCAGCCCCAGCATTTT. It translates to CASSSGTGSHQPQHF.

The chain employs TRBV9 and TRBJ2-2, with TRBD1 matching 11 bases. Germline V gives CDR1 SGDLS, CDR2 YYNGEE. This CDR3 spans 16 amino acids. The trim removed 2 bases at V and 2 bases at J, leaving 2 bases unmatched. Here the CDR3 reads CASSVGTGGNTGELFF. As DNA, the CDR3 is TGTGCCAGCAGCGTCGGGACAGGGGGTAACACCGGGGAGCTGTTTTTT. The full variable domain, rest sourced from reference TRBV9 and TRBJ2-2, is DSGVTQTPKHLITATGQRVTLRCSPRSGDLSVYWYQQSLDQGLQFLIQYYNGEERAKGNILERFSAQQFPDLHSELNLSSLELGDSALYFCASSVGTGGNTGELFFGEGSRLTVL.

The count of this clone is one. The V and J genes are TRBV5-1 and TRBJ1-1, with D possibly being TRBD1 (5 bases). This CDR3 spans 14 amino acids. Germline-derived CDR1 and CDR2 are SGHRS and YFSETQ. V was shortened by 1 base and J by 6 bases, with 13 bases between the two germline ends. CDR3 loop: CASSLWGEGSEAFF. DNA for the CDR3: TGCGCCAGCAGCTTGTGGGGGGAAGGGTCTGAAGCTTTCTTT.